These 3 T cell receptor beta chains originate from one sample sequenced in a study of Graves' ophthalmopathy and Graves' hyperthyroidism. RNA transcripts were the template, and TCR beta CDR3 regions were amplified from them. First-round RT-PCR with HTBI primers preceded a second-round multiplex PCR. TCRdb processed the multiplex PCR reads anew with MiXCR; each CDR3 protein has one entry. The profile shows hundreds of thousands of distinct CDR3 sequences, over 40% of them singletons. Sequenced: peripheral blood. All receptors come from an adult man with Graves' ophthalmopathy.

At least ten counts were recorded for this clonotype. J is TRBJ1-5 and V is TRBV2; D may be TRBD1 (6 bases). CDR1 and CDR2 (germline): SNHLY, FYNNEI. V shed 6 bases and J shed 6 bases, with 12 bases lying between them. The CDR3 loop spans 13 amino acids. CDR3 region: CASRAGAAQPQHF. In DNA form, the CDR3 reads TGTGCCAGCAGGGCAGGGGCCGCTCAGCCCCAGCATTTT.

The chain is built from TRBV20-1 and TRBJ2-5; 9 nucleotides match TRBD2. The junction had 13 bases not matched to a gene; V was cut back by 6 bases and J by 5 bases. Germline values: CDR1 DFQATT, CDR2 SNEGSKA (reference sequence). This CDR3 contains 15 residues. This chain's CDR3 is CSAHLAGGFHETQYF. The CDR3 DNA follows: TGCAGTGCCCACCTGGCGGGGGGGTTCCACGAGACCCAGTACTTC.

This rearrangement joins TRBV5-1 to TRBJ2-7; TRBD1 aligns across 9 bases. CDR3 size: 14 residues. With 2 bases clipped from V and 4 bases from J, the junction kept 4 bases outside the gene matches. Germline assignment: CDR1 SGHRS and CDR2 YFSETQ. CDR3 in amino acids: CASSFRTGAYEQYF. The CDR3 bases are TGCGCCAGCAGCTTTAGGACAGGGGCATACGAGCAGTACTTC.